Shown below are 27 T cell receptor beta chains from a single sample sequenced in a study of T-cell reconstitution after alpha-beta-depleted transplantation in children. Unique molecular identifiers were incorporated into the prepared TCRbeta library. TCRdb used MiXCR to reprocess the PCR reads, holding one entry per CDR3 protein. The sample holds roughly 490,000 distinct CDR3 sequences, roughly 10% seen once. The material was PBMCs, mostly from graft donor cells, obtained 180 days after TCRalphabeta/CD19-depleted stem cell transplant. All receptors derive from a female patient between 2 and 15 years old who had a stem cell transplant for aplastic anemia, so the T cells may come from the graft donor.

In nucleotides, the CDR3 is TGTGCCAGCACAGCGTCCGGGGAGCTGTTTTTT. It specifies CASTASGELFF. The rearrangement joins TRBV6-2 or TRBV6-3 to TRBJ2-2; D not certain. V lost 7 bases, J lost 6 bases, and 6 bases lay in between. The V gene's germline CDR1 is MNHEY and CDR2 SVGEGT. The CDR3 is 11 amino acids.

J is TRBJ2-2 and V is TRBV7-2; D unresolved. This CDR3 has 13 residues. Deletions cut 7 bases from V and 4 bases from J, with 10 bases between. Germline V gene sequence: CDR1 SGHTA, CDR2 FQGNSA. The CDR3 loop is CASKQRGTGELFF. The CDR3 DNA reads TGTGCCAGCAAGCAGAGAGGCACCGGGGAGCTGTTTTTT.

The gene calls are TRBV27 and TRBJ1-1; 9 nucleotides align to TRBD1. The CDR3 contains 16 residues. Per the germline V gene, CDR1 is MNHEY and CDR2 is SMNVEV (reference sequence). The V gene end was trimmed by 3 bases and the J gene end by 1 base; junction bases not matched to a gene: 6. The DNA of the CDR3 is TGTGCCAGCAGTTTCCACCTGACAGGGGGGAACACTGAAGCTTTCTTT. This encodes CASSFHLTGGNTEAFF.

Written as DNA, the CDR3 is TGTGCCAGCAGCCGTAGCTATTCGGGATACGAGCAGTACTTC. This translates into CASSRSYSGYEQYF. V is TRBV7-2 and J is TRBJ2-7; possible D gene TRBD2, 5 bases. Deletions cut 5 bases from V and 4 bases from J, with 15 bases between. The CDR3 runs to 14 residues. Germline loops: CDR1 SGHTA, CDR2 FQGNSA.

V usage is TRBV20-1 and J usage is TRBJ2-1; 8 bases agree with TRBD2. Germline V gene lookup returns CDR1 DFQATT and CDR2 SNEGSKA (reference sequence). Trimming removed 4 bases from V and 9 bases from J; junction bases left unmatched: 11. CDR3 size: 14 residues. CDR3 DNA: TGCAGTGCTAACGGGGGGGGCCCTTGGGGTGAGCAGTTCTTC. As protein: CSANGGGPWGEQFF.

This clonotype showed up just a few times. The chain links TRBV7-2 to TRBJ1-5; no reliable D call. Germline assignment: CDR1 SGHTA and CDR2 FQGNSA. The V gene lost 5 bases and the J gene lost 6 bases, with 11 bases spanning the gap. The length of the CDR3 is 13 residues. CDR3: CASSLEAAQPQHF. The CDR3 bases are TGTGCCAGCAGCCTGGAGGCGGCTCAGCCCCAGCATTTT. Combining the CDR3 with reference TRBV7-2 and TRBJ1-5 gives the whole variable domain GAGVSQSPSNKVTEKGKDVELRCDPISGHTALYWYRQSLGQGLEFLIYFQGNSAPDKSGLPSDRFSAERTGGSVSTLTIQRTQQEDSAVYLCASSLEAAQPQHFGDGTRLSIL.

This clonotype was observed a few times. The chain joins TRBV2 to TRBJ2-6; 12 nucleotides line up with TRBD1. Germline CDR1 reads SNHLY; CDR2 reads FYNNEI. This CDR3 has 17 amino acids. Unmatched junction bases numbered 3, after V lost 4 bases and J lost 2 bases. The chain's CDR3 is CASSGDRGRAGANVLTF. The CDR3, as DNA: TGTGCCAGCAGTGGGGACAGGGGGCGAGCTGGGGCCAACGTCCTGACTTTC.

This chain connects TRBV7-2 to TRBJ2-1; 7 bases map to TRBD2. This CDR3 spans 15 amino acids. V lost 1 base and J lost 4; bases outside the gene matches: 4. Germline V gene data show CDR1 as SGHTA and CDR2 as FQGNSA. CDR3 sequence: CASSLGGREYNEQFF. CDR3 coding DNA: TGTGCCAGCAGCTTAGGCGGGAGAGAATACAATGAGCAGTTCTTC.

The chain carries TRBV5-5 and TRBJ2-6, with D maybe TRBD1 (6 bases). V gave up 4 bases and J gave up 1 base, with 15 bases separating them. The CDR3 consists of 17 residues. Germline assignment: CDR1 SGHKS and CDR2 YYEKEE (reference sequence). CDR3 protein: CASSPRDTPSGANVLTF. The DNA for the CDR3 is TGTGCCAGCAGCCCTCGGGACACTCCTTCTGGGGCCAACGTCCTGACTTTC.

Details on this clonotype: A read error is possible here, since a much larger clone lies one base away. As DNA, the CDR3 is TGTGCCAGCAGTTTTGAGGCTGGGGGCAACGTCCTGACTTTC. As protein: CASSFEAGGNVLTF. The V and J genes are TRBV12-3 or TRBV12-4 and TRBJ2-6; either TRBD1 or TRBD2 may fit D (5 bases each). The CDR3 runs to 14 residues.

The chain uses TRBV4-2 and TRBJ2-3; no firm D call. CDR3 length: 14 amino acids. Germline CDR1 is LGHNA and CDR2 is YNFKEQ. Trimming pared 2 bases from V and 0 bases from J, leaving 6 bases between. The CDR3 reads CASSQLGSTDTQYF. The CDR3 DNA reads TGTGCCAGCAGCCAACTAGGAAGCACAGATACGCAGTATTTT.

This chain connects TRBV12-3 or TRBV12-4 to TRBJ2-4; D is possibly TRBD1 (8 bases). This CDR3 is 16 amino acids long. Trimming took 5 bases from V and 3 from J, leaving 17 bases between them. The CDR3 sequence: CASSKDRAGDKNIQYF. CDR3 in DNA: TGTGCCAGCAGTAAGGACAGGGCGGGGGACAAAAACATTCAGTACTTC.

In this sample, this clonotype turned up many times. This chain uses TRBV20-1 with TRBJ1-6, with 7 bases matching TRBD1. Looked up from germline, CDR1 is DFQATT and CDR2 is SNEGSKA (reference sequence). The CDR3 has 15 amino acids. The J segment lost 5 bases and the V segment lost 1 base, leaving 5 bases of the junction unmatched. The CDR3 loop reads CSARVSGTDNSPLHF. The CDR3 DNA follows: TGCAGTGCTAGAGTAAGCGGGACAGATAATTCACCCCTCCACTTT.

There are a few counts of this clonotype. This rearrangement joins TRBV18 to TRBJ1-1; 7 nucleotides match TRBD1. Germline values: CDR1 KGHSH, CDR2 LQKENI. This CDR3 has 14 residues. V trimming: 1 base; J trimming: 3 bases; junction bases outside the gene matches: 2. Written as DNA, the CDR3 is TGTGCCAGCTCACCACTCGACAGGGACACTGAAGCTTTCTTT. Protein: CASSPLDRDTEAFF.

The CDR3 sequence: CAISPKQGHLNTGELFF. CDR3 in DNA: TGTGCCATCAGTCCAAAGCAGGGACACCTGAACACCGGGGAGCTGTTTTTT. V and J are TRBV10-3 and TRBJ2-2, with D possibly TRBD1 on 6 matching bases. Looked up from germline, CDR1 is ENHRY and CDR2 is SYGVKD. Between the trimmed V and J ends, which lost 5 bases and 1 base, there was a span of 17 bases. The CDR3 sequence is 17 residues long.

There are a few counts of this clonotype. The J gene is TRBJ1-5, the V gene TRBV27; 8 nucleotides line up with TRBD1. Trimming at V came to 6 bases and at J to 1 base, leaving 5 bases not matched to a gene. This CDR3 has 15 residues. CDR1 is MNHEY, CDR2 SMNVEV, per germline (reference sequence). In DNA form, the CDR3 reads TGTGCCAGCAGCCCAGGGGGCTGGAGCAATCAGCCCCAGCATTTT. This sequence encodes CASSPGGWSNQPQHF.

This clonotype was detected only a few times. The chain uses TRBV29-1 and TRBJ2-2; D remains ambiguous. The CDR3 sequence is 15 residues long. V was cut by 3 bases and J by 1 base, with 12 bases left in between. Germline CDR1 SQVTM, CDR2 ANQGSEA. The CDR3 here is CSVELRQLNTGELFF. DNA of the CDR3: TGCAGCGTTGAGCTCAGGCAGCTGAACACCGGGGAGCTGTTTTTT.

This clonotype was picked up a small number of times. The rearrangement uses TRBV10-3 and TRBJ2-5; tentative D call: TRBD2 (6 bases). The CDR3 spans 14 residues. The germline V gene has CDR1 ENHRY and CDR2 SYGVKD. Trimming removed 9 bases from V and 5 bases from J, with 19 bases in between. The CDR3 DNA sequence: TGTGCCATTTCGCGGGCGGGATATGGGGAGACCCAGTACTTC. Its protein is CAISRAGYGETQYF.

The rearrangement uses TRBV20-1 and TRBJ2-5; D remains ambiguous. The CDR3 extends over 14 amino acids. The germline V gene encodes CDR1 DFQATT and CDR2 SNEGSKA (reference sequence). V dropped 0 bases and J dropped 1 base, with 9 bases sitting between them. The CDR3 reads CSARDLAVQETQYF. In nucleotides, the CDR3 is TGCAGTGCTAGAGATCTCGCAGTCCAAGAGACCCAGTACTTC.

The genes are TRBV21-1 and TRBJ2-5; the table calls TRBD2, which could not be checked here. TRBV21-1 has pseudogene status. The CDR3 contains 15 residues. The CDR3 is CASRSSQSKQETQYF. For the CDR3, the DNA is TGTGCCAGCCGTTCCTCCCAGTCCAAGCAAGAGACCCAGTACTTC.

This clonotype was detected a few times. V and J are TRBV29-1 and TRBJ2-5, with D perhaps TRBD2 (5 bases). CDR3 size: 17 residues. The V end was cut by 7 bases, the J end by 1 base, with 25 bases between. Germline V gene data show CDR1 as SQVTM and CDR2 as ANQGSEA. In nucleotides, the CDR3 is TGCAGCGCCCGGTTTCTACCCTACGGGAACACCCAAGAGACCCAGTACTTC. Amino acid sequence: CSARFLPYGNTQETQYF.

This clonotype turned up a few times. The chain uses TRBV5-1 and TRBJ1-6, with 8 bases matching TRBD1. The CDR3 loop spans 16 amino acids. Germline loops: CDR1 SGHRS, CDR2 YFSETQ. V gave up 0 bases and J gave up 1 base; unmatched junction bases: 0. DNA of the CDR3: TGCGCCAGCAGCTTGGGGACAGGGTCCTATAATTCACCCCTCCACTTT. This gives the protein CASSLGTGSYNSPLHF.

CDR3 sequence (DNA): TGCAGCGTGGACAGGGGAGGGGGCACAGACCCCTATGGCTACACCTTC. It specifies CSVDRGGGTDPYGYTF. V gene TRBV29-1 combines with J gene TRBJ1-2; 9 bases map to TRBD1. Germline CDR1 SQVTM, CDR2 ANQGSEA. The CDR3 extends over 16 amino acids. The ends lost 6 bases at V and 4 bases at J; junction bases unmatched: 15.

This clonotype has ten or more counts. This rearrangement joins TRBV29-1 to TRBJ2-2; 8 bases fit TRBD2. Germline V gene lookup returns CDR1 SQVTM and CDR2 ANQGSEA. The CDR3 runs 16 residues. The V segment lost 2 bases and the J segment 5 bases; nucleotides outside the gene matches: 10. DNA for the CDR3: TGCAGCGTTGAATTCCTAGCGGGTAGGAGGACCGGGGAGCTGTTTTTT. This gives the protein CSVEFLAGRRTGELFF.

This clonotype was counted a few times. The rearrangement links TRBV27 to TRBJ2-7; the match to TRBD2 covers 8 bases. J gave up 0 bases and V 5 bases, and 0 bases lay outside the gene matches. Germline CDR1 and CDR2: MNHEY and SMNVEV (reference sequence). The CDR3 sequence is 13 residues long. This CDR3 reads CASSGTSSYEQYF. The CDR3 nucleotides are TGTGCCAGCAGTGGGACTAGCTCCTACGAGCAGTACTTC.

A word on this clonotype: Germline is not matched at one junction end, which may reflect a read error. The chain employs TRBV9 and TRBJ1-1; no definite D call. From germline, CDR1 is SGDLS and CDR2 YYNGEE. The CDR3 is made up of 16 amino acids. The chain's CDR3 is CPSPLGSLTLTAEAFF. CDR3 DNA: TGTCCCAGCCCCCTAGGGAGTCTTACCTTAACAGCTGAAGCTTTCTTT. Full variable domain (missing parts from reference TRBV9 and TRBJ1-1): DSGVTQTPKHLITATGQRVTLRCSPRSGDLSVYWYQQSLDQGLQFLIQYYNGEERAKGNILERFSAQQFPDLHSELNLSSLELGDSALYFCPSPLGSLTLTAEAFFGQGTRLTVV.

This clonotype was seen repeatedly, ten times or more. The genes are TRBV5-1 and TRBJ2-5; TRBD2 agrees at 8 bases. Trimming removed 4 bases from V and 1 base from J; junction bases left unmatched: 3. The V gene's germline CDR1 is SGHRS and CDR2 YFSETQ. The CDR3 consists of 14 residues. CDR3 loop: CASSVLAGQETQYF. Here the CDR3 DNA reads TGCGCCAGCAGCGTCCTAGCGGGCCAAGAGACCCAGTACTTC.